This T cell receptor (beta chain) appears in the sequencing data of a study of T cells in tuberculosis. The overall study: The T cells targeted glucose monomycolate, a mycobacterial lipid, via CD1B.

Germline trimming cut 0 bases from V and 5 bases from J; bases unmatched to any gene: 7. This CDR3 contains 16 residues. Germline V CDR1 and CDR2: SGHNT, YYREEE (reference sequence). TCR-alpha and TCR-beta chains were sequenced unpaired. Profiled with immunoSEQ multiplex PCR; TCRdb holds only in-frame clones, not every one. In the table there are 85,000 to 90,000 clones, roughly 90% of which are singletons. After thawing and overnight rest, PBMC were stained with GMM-loaded CD1B tetramer, viability dye and anti-CD3 for sorting. The lipid loaded on the CD1B tetramers was C32 glucose monomycolate from Rhodococcus equi. CD14-expressing monocytes were removed from PBMC before cryopreservation and sorting.

V usage is TRBV5-4 and J usage is TRBJ2-5, with 10 bases aligning to TRBD2. The TCR sequence derives from an adult woman with latent tuberculosis. Specimen: CD1b-GMM tetramer-negative cells sorted from PBMCs. The CDR3 spells CASSLGAGGVPETQYF. CDR3 nucleotides: TGTGCCAGCAGCTTGGGAGCGGGGGGGGTCCCGGAGACCCAGTACTTC.